This entry is about one TCR beta chain. The data originate from a study of technical replicates of blood from several donors. CDR1 is SGDLS and CDR2 is YYNGEE in the germline V gene. J lost 4 bases, V lost 4 bases, and 4 bases had no gene match. This CDR3 has 13 amino acids. The assay was immunoSEQ multiplex PCR, and TCRdb's table has in-frame clones only and misses some. Of 91,000 or so clones detected, approximately 94% appear once; the ten largest clones hold 0.33%. Sequencing was done on a sample of T cells isolated from PBMCs. This sequence was found in a human donor in good health. The chain couples TRBV9 to TRBJ2-7; the match to TRBD1 covers 8 bases. The CDR3 spells CASSPDRAYEQYF. CDR3 nucleotides: TGTGCCAGCAGCCCGGACAGGGCTTACGAGCAGTACTTC.